The source of this T cell receptor beta chain is a study of cytomegalovirus exposure and HLA in healthy donors. Points on this clone: As yet, its antigen is unknown.

Regarding the study as a whole: Cytomegalovirus association was assigned to over 150 TCR beta chains. There were a few CMV-associated chains whose specificity for CMV antigens was confirmed in vitro. According to a subsequent analysis, TCR clusters from the first cohort were inclined to appear together in the 120 validation repertoires.

Repertoires were generated with immunoSEQ multiplex PCR, while TCRdb's copy carries only in-frame clones and drops some. The repertoire includes about 330,000 clones, 86% of them detected once, and around 0.84% sits in the top ten. Trimming removed 5 bases from V and 8 bases from J; junction bases left unmatched: 6. Germline assignment: CDR1 LNHDA and CDR2 SQIVND (reference sequence). The CDR3 spans 13 residues. Sequenced input: PBMCs. This sequence originates from a woman between 18 and 29 years old in good health and CMV-seronegative. The chain is built from TRBV19 and TRBJ1-2; 9 nucleotides line up with TRBD1. Here the CDR3 reads CASSARDRDGYTF. DNA for the CDR3: TGTGCCAGTAGTGCAAGGGACAGGGACGGCTACACCTTC. Combining the CDR3 with reference TRBV19 and TRBJ1-2 gives the whole variable domain DGGITQSPKYLFRKEGQNVTLSCEQNLNHDAMYWYRQDPGQGLRLIYYSQIVNDFQKGDIAEGYSVSREKKESFPLTVTSAQKNPTAFYLCASSARDRDGYTFGSGTRLTVV.